This T cell receptor (beta chain) was recovered during a study of blood T cell repertoires in COVID-19. Repertoires were generated with immunoSEQ multiplex PCR, while TCRdb's copy carries only in-frame clones and drops some. The sample consists of 130,000 or so clones, approximately 87% of them appearing once. V was pared by 6 bases and J by 6 bases, with 7 bases of the junction left unmatched. Looked up from germline, CDR1 is ENHRY and CDR2 is SYGVKD. The CDR3 runs 14 residues. The specimen was peripheral blood. This chain joins TRBV10-3 and TRBJ1-4; 7 bases match TRBD1. The TCR was taken from a woman aged 45-60 years with acute or convalescent COVID-19. CDR3 nucleotides: TGTGCCATCAGCGCAGGGGGACAAGATGAAAAACTGTTTTTT. It yields the protein CAISAGGQDEKLFF.